The clone carrying this TCR beta chain has only one observation. Its antigen is unidentified. This specimen belongs to a study of OX40 agonist ivuxolimab in advanced cancers. Study-level information: Of mixed ages from about 23 to 79 and averaging about 56 years, the group was 65% to 85% male. Antecedent anti-PD-1, anti-PD-L1 or anti-CTLA-4 therapy was permissible, with roughly 36% having received some.

Sequenced by immunoSEQ multiplex PCR; TCRdb stores in-frame clones only, minus some. The table lists tens of thousands of clones, roughly 83% of them singletons. General study points: Clones of CD4+ and CD8+ blood T cells grew by week 6 at doses of 0.1 to 3.0 mg/kg.

The receptor was derived from an adult with an advanced solid tumor such as melanoma, head and neck, liver or kidney cancer. The specimen was CD4+ or CD8+ T cells sorted from blood, collected in a trial of the OX40 agonist ivuxolimab.

The CDR3 reads CASGYFGSTDTQYF. CDR3 DNA: TGTGCCAGCGGATATTTTGGGTCCACAGATACGCAGTATTTT. The genes are TRBV28 and TRBJ2-3, with D unclear. Deletions cut 8 bases from V and 2 bases from J, with 14 bases between. This CDR3 has 14 amino acids. Germline-derived CDR1 and CDR2 are MDHEN and SYDVKM.